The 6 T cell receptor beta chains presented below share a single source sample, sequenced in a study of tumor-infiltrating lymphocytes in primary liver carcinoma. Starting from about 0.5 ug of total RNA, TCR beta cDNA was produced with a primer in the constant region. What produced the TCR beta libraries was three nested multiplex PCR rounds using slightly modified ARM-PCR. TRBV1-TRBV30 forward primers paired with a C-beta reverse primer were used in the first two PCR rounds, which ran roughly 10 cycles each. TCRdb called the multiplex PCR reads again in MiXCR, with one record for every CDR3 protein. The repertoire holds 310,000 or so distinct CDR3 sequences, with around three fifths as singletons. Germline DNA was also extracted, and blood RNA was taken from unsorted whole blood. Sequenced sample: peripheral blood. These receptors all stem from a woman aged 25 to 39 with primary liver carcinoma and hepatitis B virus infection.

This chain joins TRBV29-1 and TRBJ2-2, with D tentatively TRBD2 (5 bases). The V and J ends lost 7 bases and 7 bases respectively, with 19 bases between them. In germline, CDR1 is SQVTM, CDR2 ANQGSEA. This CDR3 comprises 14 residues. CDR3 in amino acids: CSATPGFDIGELFF. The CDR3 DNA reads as TGCAGCGCAACACCGGGATTTGACATCGGGGAGCTGTTTTTT.

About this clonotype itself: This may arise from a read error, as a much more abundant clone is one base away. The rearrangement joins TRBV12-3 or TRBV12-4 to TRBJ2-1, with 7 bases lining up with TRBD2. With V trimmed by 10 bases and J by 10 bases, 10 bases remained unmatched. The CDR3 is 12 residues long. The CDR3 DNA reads TGTGCCACCCGGGCGGGAGCAGAGGAGCAGTTCTTC. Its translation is CATRAGAEEQFF.

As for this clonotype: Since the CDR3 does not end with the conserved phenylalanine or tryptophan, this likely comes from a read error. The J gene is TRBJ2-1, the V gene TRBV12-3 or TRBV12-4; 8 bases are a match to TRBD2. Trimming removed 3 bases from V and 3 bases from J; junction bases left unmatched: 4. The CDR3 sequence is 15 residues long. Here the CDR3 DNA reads TGTGCCAGCAGTTTTTGGCTAGCGGGCTACAATGAGCAGTTCTAC. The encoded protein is CASSFWLAGYNEQFY.

The CDR3: CAWSPDYTQYF. As DNA, the CDR3 is TGTGCCTGGAGCCCGGACTATACGCAGTATTTT. V usage is TRBV30 and J usage is TRBJ2-3, with a weak D call TRBD2 (5 bases). The CDR3 spans 11 residues. V dropped 3 bases and J dropped 7 bases, with 8 bases sitting between them. The germline V gene has CDR1 GTSNPN and CDR2 SVGIG (reference sequence).

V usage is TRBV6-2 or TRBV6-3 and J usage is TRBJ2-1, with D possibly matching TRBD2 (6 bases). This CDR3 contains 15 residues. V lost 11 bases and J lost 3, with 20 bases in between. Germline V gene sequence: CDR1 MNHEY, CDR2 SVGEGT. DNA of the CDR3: TGTGCCGGCACGAAAAAGGCGGGAATCTACAATGAGCAGTTCTTC. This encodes CAGTKKAGIYNEQFF.

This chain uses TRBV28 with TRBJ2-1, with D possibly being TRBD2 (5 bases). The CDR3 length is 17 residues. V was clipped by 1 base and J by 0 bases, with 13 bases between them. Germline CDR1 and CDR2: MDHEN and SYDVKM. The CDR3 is CASSLSPGTSSYNEQFF. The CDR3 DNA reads TGTGCCAGCAGTTTATCTCCTGGAACTAGCTCCTACAATGAGCAGTTCTTC.